One and the same sample provided the 18 T cell receptor beta chains below, sequenced in a study of cytomegalovirus exposure and HLA in healthy donors. Vbeta (60) and Jbeta (13) primers were used in the PCR. Assay: immunoSEQ multiplex PCR; the TCRdb copy retains only in-frame clones and omits some. Recorded for this sample: 75,000 to 85,000 clones. Sequencing used PBMCs. Every receptor here comes from a man younger than 30 in good health and CMV-seropositive.

The gene calls are TRBV7-8 and TRBJ2-7; 10 bases line up with TRBD1. The CDR3 loop spans 16 amino acids. Germline V lookup: CDR1 SGHVS, CDR2 FQNEAQ. The trim removed 4 bases at V and 7 bases at J, leaving 13 bases unmatched. The CDR3 reads CASSSPRTGGKGEQYF. CDR3 in DNA: TGTGCCAGCAGCTCTCCACGGACAGGGGGGAAAGGGGAGCAGTACTTC.

The chain uses TRBV19 and TRBJ1-1; a weak D match, TRBD1 (6 bases). The V end was cut by 3 bases, the J end by 0 bases, with 11 bases between. This CDR3 has 15 residues. From germline, CDR1 is LNHDA and CDR2 SQIVND (reference sequence). DNA of the CDR3: TGTGCCAGTAGTATGGACAGACTAATGAACACTGAAGCTTTCTTT. Amino acid sequence: CASSMDRLMNTEAFF.

The rearrangement uses TRBV7-6 and TRBJ2-7, with no clear D. Trimming stripped 5 bases from V and 4 bases from J, with 12 bases between. CDR3 length: 13 residues. The germline V gene encodes CDR1 SGHVS and CDR2 FNYEAQ. The DNA for the CDR3 is TGTGCCAGCAGCCTTGGTCGAGTATACGAGCAGTACTTC. Translating it yields CASSLGRVYEQYF.

This chain links TRBV4-1 with TRBJ2-1; a possible D gene is TRBD1 (6 bases). This CDR3 contains 14 residues. Per germline, CDR1 MGHRA and CDR2 YSYEKL. V dropped 1 base and J dropped 5 bases, with 9 bases sitting between them. CDR3 in amino acids: CASSQAPGDNEQFF. The CDR3 region has the DNA TGCGCCAGCAGCCAAGCACCAGGGGACAATGAGCAGTTCTTC.

This chain links TRBV4-1 with TRBJ1-5; 8 bases fit TRBD1. This CDR3 has 16 residues. Germline V gene sequence: CDR1 MGHRA, CDR2 YSYEKL. The ends lost 2 bases at V and 5 bases at J; junction bases unmatched: 8. The CDR3 DNA reads TGCGCCAGCAGCCAACAGGGGGCACGGGGGGATCAGCCCCAGCATTTT. Translating it yields CASSQQGARGDQPQHF.

This chain joins TRBV29-1 and TRBJ2-7; 11 positions match TRBD1. The J segment lost 2 bases and the V segment lost 4 bases, leaving 4 bases of the junction unmatched. Germline CDR1 SQVTM, CDR2 ANQGSEA. The CDR3 length is 14 residues. The CDR3 nucleotides read TGCAGCGTTGCCCGGACAGGGGGCGCCTACGAGCAGTACTTC. Its protein is CSVARTGGAYEQYF.

For the CDR3, the DNA is TGTGCCAGCAGTGACTCGTTAGAAACCGGGGAGCTGTTTTTT. It is translated as CASSDSLETGELFF. This chain links TRBV6-4 with TRBJ2-2; D is ambiguous. This CDR3 has 14 amino acids. V was shortened by 0 bases and J by 5 bases, with 7 bases between the two germline ends. Germline lookup yields CDR1 MRHNA and CDR2 SNTAGT.

The chain has TRBV4-1 and TRBJ2-7; D is uncertain. Germline V CDR1 and CDR2: MGHRA, YSYEKL. Trimming pared 5 bases from V and 0 bases from J, leaving 14 bases between. The CDR3 has 15 residues. The DNA of the CDR3 is TGCGCCAGCAGCAGTCTTTACCTGAGCTCCTACGAGCAGTACTTC. Protein sequence: CASSSLYLSSYEQYF.

V and J are TRBV19 and TRBJ2-2, with TRBD1 matching over 9 bases. The germline V gene has CDR1 LNHDA and CDR2 SQIVND (reference sequence). V was pared by 6 bases and J by 5 bases, with 7 bases of the junction left unmatched. This CDR3 spans 15 amino acids. The CDR3 DNA reads as TGTGCCAGTAGGAGCGGGACAGGGCGGACCGGGGAGCTGTTTTTT. Its protein is CASRSGTGRTGELFF. Variable domain in full (rest from reference TRBV19 and TRBJ2-2): DGGITQSPKYLFRKEGQNVTLSCEQNLNHDAMYWYRQDPGQGLRLIYYSQIVNDFQKGDIAEGYSVSREKKESFPLTVTSAQKNPTAFYLCASRSGTGRTGELFFGEGSRLTVL.

The chain has TRBV28 and TRBJ1-5, with D maybe TRBD1 (5 bases). Germline V gene lookup returns CDR1 MDHEN and CDR2 SYDVKM. V was trimmed by 5 bases and J by 6 bases, leaving 17 bases between them. This CDR3 is built from 15 residues. CDR3 sequence reads: CASSLPGGGGQPQHF. CDR3 nucleotides: TGTGCCAGCAGTCTCCCGGGGGGGGGTGGTCAGCCCCAGCATTTT.

The chain carries TRBV29-1 and TRBJ1-1, with 7 bases fitting TRBD1. V lost 7 bases to trimming and J lost 1 base; unmatched junction nucleotides: 3. There are 12 residues in the CDR3. Germline CDR1 reads SQVTM; CDR2 reads ANQGSEA. The CDR3 DNA reads TGCAGCGCCCCAGGGGGGAACACTGAAGCTTTCTTT. Translated, it gives CSAPGGNTEAFF.

This chain links TRBV5-6 with TRBJ1-5; 9 bases align to TRBD1. Per the germline V gene, CDR1 is SGHDT and CDR2 is YYEEEE. The CDR3 has 17 amino acids. The trim removed 3 bases at V and 5 bases at J, leaving 12 bases unmatched. CDR3 region: CASSSTGGQGRDQPQHF. CDR3 nucleotides: TGTGCCAGCAGCTCCACCGGGGGACAGGGTAGAGATCAGCCCCAGCATTTT.

V is TRBV30 and J is TRBJ2-3; D unclear. The length of the CDR3 is 14 residues. CDR1 is GTSNPN and CDR2 is SVGIG in the germline V gene (reference sequence). With 0 bases removed from V and 0 bases from J, the gap between germline ends came to 7 bases. CDR3 DNA: TGTGCCTGGAGTGTAAGCGATAGCACAGATACGCAGTATTTT. It encodes CAWSVSDSTDTQYF.

J is TRBJ2-3 and V is TRBV29-1, with 10 bases identical to TRBD1. This CDR3 has 15 residues. Germline V gene sequence: CDR1 SQVTM, CDR2 ANQGSEA. The V gene end was trimmed by 8 bases and the J gene end by 6 bases; junction bases not matched to a gene: 14. CDR3 amino acids: CSCGRQGAGGDTQYF. In DNA, the CDR3 is TGCAGCTGTGGACGACAGGGGGCCGGAGGCGATACGCAGTATTTT.

The V and J genes are TRBV13 and TRBJ2-7, with D maybe TRBD2 (5 bases). In germline, CDR1 is PRHDT, CDR2 FYEKMQ (reference sequence). The length of the CDR3 is 15 residues. V lost 0 bases, J lost 0 bases, and 9 bases lay in between. CDR3 region: CASSLGLGSSYEQYF. CDR3 DNA: TGTGCCAGCAGCTTAGGCTTAGGGAGCTCCTACGAGCAGTACTTC.

The chain employs TRBV6-5 and TRBJ2-7; 11 positions match TRBD1. J gave up 6 bases and V 2 bases, and 3 bases lay outside the gene matches. The CDR3 runs 14 residues. CDR1 is MNHEY, CDR2 SVGAGI, per germline. In nucleotides, the CDR3 is TGTGCCAGCAGTTACCCCGGGACAGGGGGCGAGCAGTACTTC. It encodes CASSYPGTGGEQYF.

V usage is TRBV19 and J usage is TRBJ1-2, with D maybe TRBD1 (6 bases). V dropped 4 bases and J dropped 6 bases, with 15 bases sitting between them. This CDR3 region has 14 residues. Germline V gene data show CDR1 as LNHDA and CDR2 as SQIVND (reference sequence). The CDR3 loop is CASSTDRNNHGYTF. The CDR3 DNA follows: TGTGCCAGTAGTACCGACAGGAATAATCATGGCTACACCTTC.

The chain recombines TRBV7-2 with TRBJ1-2; D is undetermined. The germline V gene encodes CDR1 SGHTA and CDR2 FQGNSA. The CDR3 length is 14 residues. Trimming took off 1 base at V and 8 bases at J, with 14 bases between the two ends. The CDR3 protein is CASSLGAIGGGYTF. The CDR3, as DNA: TGTGCCAGCAGCTTAGGGGCTATTGGAGGGGGCTACACCTTC.